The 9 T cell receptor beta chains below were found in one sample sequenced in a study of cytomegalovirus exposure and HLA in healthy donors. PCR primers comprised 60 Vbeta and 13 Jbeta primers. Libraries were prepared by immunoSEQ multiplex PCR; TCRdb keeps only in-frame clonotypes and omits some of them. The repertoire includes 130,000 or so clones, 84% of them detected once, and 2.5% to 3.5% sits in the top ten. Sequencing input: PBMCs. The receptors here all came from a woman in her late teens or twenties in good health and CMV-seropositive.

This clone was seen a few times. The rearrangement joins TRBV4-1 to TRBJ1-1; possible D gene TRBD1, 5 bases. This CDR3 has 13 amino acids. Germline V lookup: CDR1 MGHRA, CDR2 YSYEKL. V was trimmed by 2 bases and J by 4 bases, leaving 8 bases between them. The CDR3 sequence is CASSQRGRTEAFF. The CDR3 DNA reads TGCGCCAGCAGCCAAAGGGGCCGCACTGAAGCTTTCTTT.

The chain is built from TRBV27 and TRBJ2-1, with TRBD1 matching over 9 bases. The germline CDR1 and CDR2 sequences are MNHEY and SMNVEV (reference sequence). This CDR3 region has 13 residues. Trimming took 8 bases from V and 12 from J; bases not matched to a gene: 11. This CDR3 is CASGDRVGIGQFF. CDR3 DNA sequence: TGTGCCAGCGGGGACAGGGTAGGAATCGGGCAGTTCTTC.

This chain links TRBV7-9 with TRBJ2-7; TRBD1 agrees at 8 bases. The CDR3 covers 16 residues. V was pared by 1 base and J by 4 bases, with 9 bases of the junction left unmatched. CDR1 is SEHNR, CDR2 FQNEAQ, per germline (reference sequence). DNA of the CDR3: TGTGCCAGCAGCTTAGTGTGGTCAGGGGGCGATTACGAGCAGTACTTC. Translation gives CASSLVWSGGDYEQYF.

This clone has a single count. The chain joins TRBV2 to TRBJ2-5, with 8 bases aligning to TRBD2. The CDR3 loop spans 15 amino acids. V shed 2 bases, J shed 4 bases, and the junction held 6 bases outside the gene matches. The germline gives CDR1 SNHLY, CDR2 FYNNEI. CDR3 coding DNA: TGTGCCAGCAGTGAAAGCGGGGGCCGCGGAGAGACCCAGTACTTC. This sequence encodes CASSESGGRGETQYF.

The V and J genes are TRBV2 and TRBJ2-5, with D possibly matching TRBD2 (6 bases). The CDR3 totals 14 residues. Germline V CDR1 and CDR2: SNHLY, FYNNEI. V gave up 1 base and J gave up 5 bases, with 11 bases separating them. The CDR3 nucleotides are TGTGCCAGCAGTGAAGGGACCCGGGGGGAGACCCAGTACTTC. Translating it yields CASSEGTRGETQYF.

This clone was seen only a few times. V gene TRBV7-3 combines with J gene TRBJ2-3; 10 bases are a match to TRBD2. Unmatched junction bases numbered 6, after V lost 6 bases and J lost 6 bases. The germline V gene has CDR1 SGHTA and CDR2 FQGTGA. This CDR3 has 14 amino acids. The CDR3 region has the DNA TGTGCCAGCAGTCCTAGCGGGGGTGGCGATACGCAGTATTTT. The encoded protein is CASSPSGGGDTQYF.

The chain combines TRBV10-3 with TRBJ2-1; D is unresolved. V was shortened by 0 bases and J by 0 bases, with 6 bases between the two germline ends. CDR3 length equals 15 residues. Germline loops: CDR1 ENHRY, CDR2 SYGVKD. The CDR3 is CAISESGGSYNEQFF. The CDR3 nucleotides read TGTGCCATCAGTGAGTCTGGCGGCTCCTACAATGAGCAGTTCTTC.

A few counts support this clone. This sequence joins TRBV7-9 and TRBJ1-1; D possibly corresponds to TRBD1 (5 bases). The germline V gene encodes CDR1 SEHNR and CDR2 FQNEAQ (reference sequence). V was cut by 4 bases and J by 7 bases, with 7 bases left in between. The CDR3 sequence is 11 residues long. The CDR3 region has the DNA TGTGCCAGCAGCTCGGGGGGTGAAGCTTTCTTT. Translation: CASSSGGEAFF.

CDR3 bases: TGTGCCAGCAGCCCTTCCGGGACTAGCGGGGACTACGAGCAGTACTTC. Its translation is CASSPSGTSGDYEQYF. The chain carries TRBV11-2 and TRBJ2-7; the match to TRBD2 covers 13 bases. The V segment lost 5 bases and the J segment 3 bases; nucleotides outside the gene matches: 7. Germline lookup yields CDR1 SGHAT and CDR2 FQNNGV. The CDR3 runs 16 residues.